The clone carrying this T cell receptor (beta chain) has a handful of counts. The antigen is not known. V lost 3 bases and J 5 bases, leaving 8 bases between the germline ends. Germline CDR1 SEHNR, CDR2 FQNEAQ (reference sequence). The CDR3 length is 13 residues. MiXCR was run by TCRdb on the RT-PCR reads, yielding one entry per CDR3 protein. The sample has under 850,000 distinct CDR3 sequences, less than 20% seen once. This entry is derived from a study of response to subunit inactivated influenza vaccine. Study-wide points: After each seasonal influenza vaccination, few new T cells are recruited, the authors suggested.

This TCR was sampled from a man aged 50 to 59 who received an inactivated influenza vaccine. Specimen: PBMCs from blood, collected roughly 5 days after vaccination. The chain is built from TRBV7-9 and TRBJ1-3; no reliable D call. The CDR3 sequence: CASSFRSRNTIYF. In DNA, the CDR3 is TGTGCCAGCAGCTTTCGGTCCCGAAACACCATATATTTT.